The 31 T cell receptor beta chains below come from one sample, sequenced in a study of blood T cell repertoires in COVID-19. The assay was immunoSEQ multiplex PCR, and TCRdb's table has in-frame clones only and misses some. Here the sample spans 250,000 to 400,000 clones, around 88% being singletons. Sequencing used peripheral blood. These receptors were taken from a woman in her twenties or thirties with COVID-19, enrolled during active disease.

J is TRBJ1-2 and V is TRBV24-1; 8 nucleotides align to TRBD1. Germline V gene lookup returns CDR1 KGHDR and CDR2 SFDVKD. This CDR3 comprises 17 residues. V trimming: 2 bases; J trimming: 4 bases; junction bases outside the gene matches: 11. For the CDR3, the DNA is TGTGCCACCAGTGATTCATCCGGGACAGGCTCATTCTATGGCTACACCTTC. Translating it yields CATSDSSGTGSFYGYTF.

This chain uses TRBV4-1 with TRBJ1-1; 7 nucleotides align to TRBD1. There are 13 residues in the CDR3. The junction had 5 bases not matched to a gene; V was cut back by 4 bases and J by 6 bases. The germline CDR1 and CDR2 sequences are MGHRA and YSYEKL. The DNA for the CDR3 is TGCGCCAGCAGCCTCACAGGGGCCTCTGAAGCTTTCTTT. This gives the protein CASSLTGASEAFF.

This chain uses TRBV7-9 with TRBJ1-5, with D hard to call. Germline V lookup: CDR1 SEHNR, CDR2 FQNEAQ (reference sequence). V was cut by 1 base and J by 6 bases, with 7 bases left in between. CDR3 length: 13 amino acids. CDR3 sequence (DNA): TGTGCCAGCAGCTTAGGGGGAGGTCAGCCCCAGCATTTT. Translation: CASSLGGGQPQHF.

V usage is TRBV2 and J usage is TRBJ2-1; no firm D call. In germline, CDR1 is SNHLY, CDR2 FYNNEI. V shed 2 bases and J shed 4 bases, with 9 bases lying between them. This CDR3 has 14 residues. The DNA for the CDR3 is TGTGCCAGCAGTGAACGCGTCGGGTACAATGAGCAGTTCTTC. Its protein product is CASSERVGYNEQFF.

The chain links TRBV7-8 to TRBJ1-1; unclear D gene. Trimming removed 3 bases at V and 3 bases at J, with 14 bases between. The CDR3 consists of 15 residues. The germline V gene has CDR1 SGHVS and CDR2 FQNEAQ. CDR3: CASSFSWYSDTEAFF. In nucleotides, the CDR3 is TGTGCCAGCAGCTTTAGTTGGTATTCGGACACTGAAGCTTTCTTT.

The rearrangement joins TRBV4-3 to TRBJ2-7; TRBD2 matches 8 bases. In germline, CDR1 is LGHNA, CDR2 YSLEER. This CDR3 is 15 amino acids long. Trimming at V came to 0 bases and at J to 6 bases, leaving 7 bases not matched to a gene. This chain's CDR3 is CASSQEFSGVSEQYF. The CDR3 nucleotides are TGCGCCAGCAGCCAAGAGTTTAGCGGGGTTTCCGAGCAGTACTTC.

The gene calls are TRBV6-5 and TRBJ2-1; D perhaps matches TRBD2 (5 bases). The CDR3 loop spans 13 amino acids. The V and J ends lost 6 bases and 0 bases respectively, with 6 bases between them. Germline V gene lookup returns CDR1 MNHEY and CDR2 SVGAGI. The chain's CDR3 is CASRRDSYNEQFF. In DNA form, the CDR3 reads TGTGCCAGCAGGAGGGACTCCTACAATGAGCAGTTCTTC.

The chain recombines TRBV27 with TRBJ2-4; TRBD2 matches 8 bases. This CDR3 spans 16 amino acids. Germline V gene data show CDR1 as MNHEY and CDR2 as SMNVEV (reference sequence). The junction had 7 bases not matched to a gene; V was cut back by 0 bases and J by 6 bases. The CDR3 is CASSLSTGGAGNIQYF. The CDR3 DNA is TGTGCCAGCAGTTTATCGACGGGGGGGGCGGGAAACATTCAGTACTTC.

The V call is TRBV6-5, the J call TRBJ1-4; D call uncertain. There are 15 residues in the CDR3. Trimming removed 0 bases from V and 1 base from J, with 6 bases in between. CDR1 and CDR2 (germline): MNHEY, SVGAGI. CDR3 region: CASSYSAGTNEKLFF. The CDR3 region has the DNA TGTGCCAGCAGTTACTCGGCAGGAACTAATGAAAAACTGTTTTTT.

The V call is TRBV7-2, the J call TRBJ2-1, with 10 nucleotides matching TRBD2. The germline CDR1 and CDR2 sequences are SGHTA and FQGNSA. The CDR3 consists of 16 residues. With V trimmed by 2 bases and J by 3 bases, 4 bases remained unmatched. In DNA form, the CDR3 reads TGTGCCAGCAGCTTAATAGCGGGGGGTATCTACAATGAGCAGTTCTTC. Its translation is CASSLIAGGIYNEQFF.

The gene calls are TRBV7-2 and TRBJ2-7; 9 bases agree with TRBD1. The CDR3 contains 13 residues. Looked up from germline, CDR1 is SGHTA and CDR2 is FQGNSA. The V gene end was trimmed by 5 bases and the J gene end by 3 bases; junction bases not matched to a gene: 2. The CDR3, as DNA: TGTGCCAGCAGCCGGGACAGGGACTACGAGCAGTACTTC. Its translation: CASSRDRDYEQYF. The variable domain in full, completed from reference TRBV7-2 and TRBJ2-7, reads GAGVSQSPSNKVTEKGKDVELRCDPISGHTALYWYRQSLGQGLEFLIYFQGNSAPDKSGLPSDRFSAERTGGSVSTLTIQRTQQEDSAVYLCASSRDRDYEQYFGPGTRLTVT.

This clone was counted a few times. The chain couples TRBV18 to TRBJ2-7, with D possibly TRBD1 on 5 matching bases. Germline assignment: CDR1 KGHSH and CDR2 LQKENI. Deletions cut 4 bases from V and 2 bases from J, with 9 bases between. This CDR3 region has 13 residues. The CDR3 DNA reads as TGTGCCAGCTCACGGCAGGGCCCCTACGAGCAGTACGTC. Translation gives CASSRQGPYEQYV.

V and J are TRBV28 and TRBJ1-5; D gene uncertain. Germline lookup yields CDR1 MDHEN and CDR2 SYDVKM. Trimming stripped 7 bases from V and 0 bases from J, with 16 bases between. The CDR3 totals 16 residues. As DNA, the CDR3 is TGTGCCAGCACCCCTTGGCCACAATATAGCAATCAGCCCCAGCATTTT. This codes for CASTPWPQYSNQPQHF.

The chain joins TRBV19 to TRBJ1-2; TRBD1 is a possible D gene (6 bases). The CDR3 is 15 residues long. V gave up 10 bases and J gave up 3 bases, with 21 bases separating them. Per germline, CDR1 LNHDA and CDR2 SQIVND (reference sequence). CDR3 protein: CATHGDTTGDYGYTF. The DNA of the CDR3 is TGTGCCACCCACGGGGACACGACTGGGGACTATGGCTACACCTTC.

This clone was recorded only once. This chain uses TRBV5-1 with TRBJ2-7; D perhaps matches TRBD1 (6 bases). Looked up from germline, CDR1 is SGHRS and CDR2 is YFSETQ. Trimming took 4 bases from V and 3 from J, leaving 14 bases between them. The CDR3 totals 14 residues. The CDR3 nucleotides are TGCGCCAGCAGCCCGGACAGCCCTTACTACGAGCAGTACTTC. It yields the protein CASSPDSPYYEQYF.

The chain couples TRBV13 to TRBJ1-2; D is possibly TRBD1 (6 bases). The germline CDR1 and CDR2 sequences are PRHDT and FYEKMQ (reference sequence). This CDR3 contains 15 residues. V lost 5 bases to trimming and J lost 1 base, with 14 bases between them. The CDR3 sequence: CASSNLKGVNYGYTF. The CDR3 DNA sequence: TGTGCCAGCAGCAACCTCAAGGGGGTTAACTATGGCTACACCTTC.

V usage is TRBV10-3 and J usage is TRBJ2-1; 7 nucleotides align to TRBD2. Germline loops: CDR1 ENHRY, CDR2 SYGVKD. Losses at the gene ends were 6 bases for V and 5 bases for J; bases not matched to a gene: 13. This CDR3 has 16 residues. CDR3 coding DNA: TGTGCCATCAGCCCAACTAGCGCAGCCTTCAACAATGAGCAGTTCTTC. This translates into CAISPTSAAFNNEQFF.

This chain connects TRBV9 to TRBJ2-4; D may be TRBD2 (6 bases). The V end was cut by 3 bases, the J end by 6 bases, with 13 bases between. There are 14 residues in the CDR3. The germline V gene has CDR1 SGDLS and CDR2 YYNGEE. The CDR3 sequence: CASSGDSAGNIQYF. DNA of the CDR3: TGTGCCAGCAGCGGGGACTCGGCGGGAAACATTCAGTACTTC.

The chain joins TRBV6-5 to TRBJ1-2; 8 bases agree with TRBD1. Germline assignment: CDR1 MNHEY and CDR2 SVGAGI. V lost 4 bases and J lost 8; bases outside the gene matches: 9. The CDR3 spans 14 residues. The CDR3 loop reads CASSLQGGAGGYTF. The CDR3 DNA is TGTGCCAGCAGTTTACAGGGGGGAGCCGGCGGCTACACCTTC.

The V gene is TRBV9, the J gene TRBJ2-5; TRBD2 matches 7 bases. J gave up 5 bases and V 0 bases, and 7 bases lay outside the gene matches. The CDR3 has 15 amino acids. The V gene's germline CDR1 is SGDLS and CDR2 YYNGEE. The CDR3 DNA reads TGTGCCAGCAGCGTAGGACTAGCTCTGATGGAGACCCAGTACTTC. It yields the protein CASSVGLALMETQYF.

This clone showed up just once. The chain recombines TRBV7-9 with TRBJ1-2; D is unclear. Germline V gives CDR1 SEHNR, CDR2 FQNEAQ (reference sequence). The CDR3 loop spans 14 amino acids. V lost 3 bases and J 8 bases, leaving 16 bases between the germline ends. CDR3 coding DNA: TGTGCCAGCAGCTTTATAGGCCAGGCCAAGGGCTACACCTTC. Its translation: CASSFIGQAKGYTF.

As to this clone: The sample contains more than one DNA sequence encoding this CDR3. This chain uses TRBV7-7 with TRBJ2-3; D not certain. V was pared by 3 bases and J by 1 base, with 8 bases between. The CDR3 contains 14 residues. Germline assignment: CDR1 SSHAT and CDR2 FNYEAQ (reference sequence). In DNA, the CDR3 is TGTGCCAGCAGCTTGGGCACCGGCACAGATACGCAGTATTTT. Translating gives CASSLGTGTDTQYF.

The CDR3 is CASSQDFDRSGENNEQFF. CDR3 coding DNA: TGTGCCAGCAGCCAAGATTTTGACAGGAGCGGAGAAAACAATGAGCAGTTCTTC. The rearrangement joins TRBV4-2 to TRBJ2-1, with D possibly being TRBD1 (6 bases). Germline V gene sequence: CDR1 LGHNA, CDR2 YNFKEQ. The CDR3 consists of 18 residues. Between the trimmed V and J ends, which lost 0 bases and 5 bases, there was a span of 20 bases.

Ten or more counts support this clone. The genes are TRBV5-1 and TRBJ1-6; D is perhaps TRBD1 (6 bases). V shed 4 bases and J shed 0 bases, with 14 bases lying between them. The germline CDR1 and CDR2 sequences are SGHRS and YFSETQ. The CDR3 is 17 amino acids. The CDR3 DNA reads TGCGCCAGCAGCCGACAGGAGATGAGCTCCTATAATTCACCCCTCCACTTT. Its protein product is CASSRQEMSSYNSPLHF.

The gene calls are TRBV15 and TRBJ1-1, with D unresolved. This CDR3 region has 15 residues. V was pared by 0 bases and J by 2 bases, with 10 bases between. Germline V gene sequence: CDR1 LNHNV, CDR2 YYDKDF (reference sequence). The CDR3 protein is CATSRDRWANTEAFF. The CDR3 DNA reads as TGTGCCACCAGCAGAGATCGTTGGGCTAACACTGAAGCTTTCTTT.

V and J are TRBV6-5 and TRBJ1-2; D remains unclear. CDR1 and CDR2 (germline): MNHEY, SVGAGI. The CDR3 runs 15 residues. Trimming took off 10 bases at V and 2 bases at J, with 20 bases between the two ends. The chain's CDR3 is CATPVAPEGNYGYTF. The CDR3 nucleotides read TGTGCCACCCCCGTCGCCCCCGAGGGAAACTATGGCTACACCTTC.

The V gene is TRBV29-1, the J gene TRBJ1-1; maybe TRBD1 (5 bases). The CDR3 spans 15 residues. Germline CDR1 SQVTM, CDR2 ANQGSEA. Deletions cut 4 bases from V and 4 bases from J, with 19 bases between. This CDR3 reads CSVGGLLLGSTEAFF. The DNA of the CDR3 is TGCAGCGTTGGGGGCCTTCTTCTAGGTAGCACTGAAGCTTTCTTT.

The chain couples TRBV12-3 or TRBV12-4 to TRBJ1-1, with D perhaps matching TRBD1 (6 bases). This CDR3 comprises 12 residues. The V end lost 7 bases, the J end lost 5 bases, and 11 bases lay between the germline ends. CDR3 nucleotides: TGTGCCAGCAACAGGGTAACAACTGAAGCTTTCTTT. Protein sequence: CASNRVTTEAFF.

The chain has TRBV6-5 and TRBJ2-3; 11 bases fit TRBD2. CDR1 is MNHEY, CDR2 SVGAGI, per germline. The V and J ends lost 8 bases and 5 bases, in that order; junction bases with no gene match: 6. The CDR3 is made up of 14 amino acids. The chain's CDR3 is CASYPLAGEDTQYF. The CDR3 DNA is TGTGCCAGCTACCCACTAGCGGGGGAAGATACGCAGTATTTT.

The chain links TRBV23-1 to TRBJ1-6, with D unresolved. TRBV23-1 falls under the ORF class, with uncertain function. The CDR3 totals 15 residues. Deletions cut 2 bases from V and 0 bases from J, with 5 bases between. The CDR3 sequence is CASSQGSSYNSPLHF. DNA for the CDR3: TGCGCCAGCAGTCAAGGGAGCTCCTATAATTCACCCCTCCACTTT.

This clone was seen a single time. The rearrangement uses TRBV19 and TRBJ2-5; TRBD1 matches 7 bases. The CDR3 has 14 amino acids. Germline V CDR1 and CDR2: LNHDA, SQIVND (reference sequence). With V trimmed by 6 bases and J by 5 bases, 9 bases remained unmatched. CDR3 residues: CASSRQGDGETQYF. CDR3 in DNA: TGTGCCAGTAGCCGACAGGGTGATGGCGAGACCCAGTACTTC.